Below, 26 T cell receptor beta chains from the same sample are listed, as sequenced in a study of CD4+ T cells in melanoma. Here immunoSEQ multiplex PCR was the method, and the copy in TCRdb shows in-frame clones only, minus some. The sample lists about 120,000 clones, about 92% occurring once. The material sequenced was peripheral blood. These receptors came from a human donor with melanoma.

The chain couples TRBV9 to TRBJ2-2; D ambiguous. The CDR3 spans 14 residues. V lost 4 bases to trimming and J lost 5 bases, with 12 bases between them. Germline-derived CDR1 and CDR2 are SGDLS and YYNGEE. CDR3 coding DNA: TGTGCCAGCAGCCAAGGATGGGGAACCGGGGAGCTGTTTTTT. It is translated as CASSQGWGTGELFF.

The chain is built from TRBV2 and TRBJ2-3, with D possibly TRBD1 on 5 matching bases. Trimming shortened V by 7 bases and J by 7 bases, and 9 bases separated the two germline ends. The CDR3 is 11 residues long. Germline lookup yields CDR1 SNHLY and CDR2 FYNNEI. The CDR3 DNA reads TGTGCCAGCAAAGGGGCCTATACGCAGTATTTT. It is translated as CASKGAYTQYF.

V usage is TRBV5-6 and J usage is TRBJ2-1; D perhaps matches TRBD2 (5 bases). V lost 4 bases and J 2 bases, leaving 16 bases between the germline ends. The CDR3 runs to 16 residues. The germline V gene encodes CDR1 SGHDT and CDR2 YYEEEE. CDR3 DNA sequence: TGTGCCAGCAGCCCCATAGGTGGGAGAGCCTACAATGAGCAGTTCTTC. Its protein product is CASSPIGGRAYNEQFF.

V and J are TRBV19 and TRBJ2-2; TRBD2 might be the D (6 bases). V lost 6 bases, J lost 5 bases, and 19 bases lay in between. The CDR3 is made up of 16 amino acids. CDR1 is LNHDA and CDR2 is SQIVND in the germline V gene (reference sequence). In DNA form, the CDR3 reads TGTGCCAGTAGACCAGGCGGGGTCTCGGGGACCGGGGAGCTGTTTTTT. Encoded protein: CASRPGGVSGTGELFF.

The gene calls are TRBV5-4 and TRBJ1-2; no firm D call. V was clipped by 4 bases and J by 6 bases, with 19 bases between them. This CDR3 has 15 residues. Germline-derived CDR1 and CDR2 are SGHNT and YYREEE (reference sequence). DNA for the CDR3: TGTGCCAGCAGCCCCCGACCCGGACGAAATGATGGCTACACCTTC. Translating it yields CASSPRPGRNDGYTF.

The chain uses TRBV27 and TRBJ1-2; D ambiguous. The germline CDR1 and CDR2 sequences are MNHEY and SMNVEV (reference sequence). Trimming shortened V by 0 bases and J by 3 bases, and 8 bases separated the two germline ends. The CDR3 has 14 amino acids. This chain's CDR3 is CASSLSVADYGYTF. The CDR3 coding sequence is TGTGCCAGCAGTTTATCTGTGGCAGACTATGGCTACACCTTC.

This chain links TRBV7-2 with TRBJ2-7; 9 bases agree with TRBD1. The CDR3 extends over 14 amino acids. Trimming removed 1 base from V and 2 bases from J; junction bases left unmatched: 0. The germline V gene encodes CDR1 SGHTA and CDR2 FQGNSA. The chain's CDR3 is CASSLGTGAYEQYF. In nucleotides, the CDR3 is TGTGCCAGCAGCTTAGGGACAGGGGCCTACGAGCAGTACTTC.

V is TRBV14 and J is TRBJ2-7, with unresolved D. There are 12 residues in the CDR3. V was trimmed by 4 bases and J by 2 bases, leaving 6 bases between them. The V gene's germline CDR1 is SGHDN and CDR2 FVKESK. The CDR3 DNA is TGTGCCAGCAGCCGCGATCCCTACGAGCAGTACTTC. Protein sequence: CASSRDPYEQYF. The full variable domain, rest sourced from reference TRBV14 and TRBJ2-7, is EAGVTQFPSHSVIEKGQTVTLRCDPISGHDNLYWYRRVMGKEIKFLLHFVKESKQDESGMPNNRFLAERTGGTYSTLKVQPAELEDSGVYFCASSRDPYEQYFGPGTRLTVT.

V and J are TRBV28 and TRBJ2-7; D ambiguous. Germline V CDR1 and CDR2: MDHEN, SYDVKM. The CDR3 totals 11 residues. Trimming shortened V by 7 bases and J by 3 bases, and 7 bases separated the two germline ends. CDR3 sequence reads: CASTPGYEQYF. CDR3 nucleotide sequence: TGTGCCAGCACCCCCGGCTACGAGCAGTACTTC.

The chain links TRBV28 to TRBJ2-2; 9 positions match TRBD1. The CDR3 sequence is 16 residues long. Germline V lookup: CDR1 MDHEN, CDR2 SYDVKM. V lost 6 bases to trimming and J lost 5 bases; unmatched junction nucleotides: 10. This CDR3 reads CASRPDRGEPTGELFF. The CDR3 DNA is TGTGCCAGCAGACCAGACAGGGGGGAACCTACCGGGGAGCTGTTTTTT.

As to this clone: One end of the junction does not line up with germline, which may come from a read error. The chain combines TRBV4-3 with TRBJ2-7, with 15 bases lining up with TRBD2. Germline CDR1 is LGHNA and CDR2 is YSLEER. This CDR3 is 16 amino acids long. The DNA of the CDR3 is TGCGCCAGCAGCCAAGACCTTGGGACTAGCGGGGGGCTGGCTTGCTTC. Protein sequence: CASSQDLGTSGGLACF.

This chain's CDR3 is CASRSPGNEQFF. The CDR3, as DNA: TGTGCCAGCAGATCCCCCGGCAATGAGCAGTTCTTC. The chain combines TRBV7-9 with TRBJ2-1; D ambiguous. This CDR3 region has 12 residues. V was cut by 6 bases and J by 6 bases, with 9 bases left in between. Per germline, CDR1 SEHNR and CDR2 FQNEAQ (reference sequence).

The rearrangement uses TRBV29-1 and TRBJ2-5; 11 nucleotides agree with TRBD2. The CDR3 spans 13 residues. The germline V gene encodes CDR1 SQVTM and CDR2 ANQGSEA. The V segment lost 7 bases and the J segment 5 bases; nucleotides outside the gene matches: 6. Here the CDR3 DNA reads TGCAGCGAGCGTAGCGGGAGGGCCGAGACCCAGTACTTC. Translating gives CSERSGRAETQYF.

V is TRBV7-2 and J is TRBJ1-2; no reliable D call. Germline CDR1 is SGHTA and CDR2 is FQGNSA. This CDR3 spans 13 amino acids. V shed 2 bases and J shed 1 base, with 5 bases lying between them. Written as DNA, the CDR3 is TGTGCCAGCAGCTTACAAATTAACTATGGCTACACCTTC. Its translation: CASSLQINYGYTF.

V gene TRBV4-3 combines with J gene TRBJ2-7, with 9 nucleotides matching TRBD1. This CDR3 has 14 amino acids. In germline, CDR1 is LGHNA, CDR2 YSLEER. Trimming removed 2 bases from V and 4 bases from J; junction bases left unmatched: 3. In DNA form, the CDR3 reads TGCGCCAGCAGCCAACGGACAGGGGAGTACGAGCAGTACTTC. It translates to CASSQRTGEYEQYF.

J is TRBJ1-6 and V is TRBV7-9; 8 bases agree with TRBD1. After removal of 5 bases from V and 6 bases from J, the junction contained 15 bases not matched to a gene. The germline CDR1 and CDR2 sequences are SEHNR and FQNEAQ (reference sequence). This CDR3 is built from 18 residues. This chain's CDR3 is CASSSRDRLRMSNSPLHF. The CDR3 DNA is TGTGCCAGCAGCAGCCGGGACAGGCTCCGAATGAGTAATTCACCCCTCCACTTT.

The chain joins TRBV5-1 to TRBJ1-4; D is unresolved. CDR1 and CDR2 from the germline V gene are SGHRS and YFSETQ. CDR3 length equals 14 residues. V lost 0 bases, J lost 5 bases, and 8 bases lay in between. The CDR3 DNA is TGCGCCAGCAGCTTGGCCGTAGCAAATGAAAAACTGTTTTTT. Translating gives CASSLAVANEKLFF.

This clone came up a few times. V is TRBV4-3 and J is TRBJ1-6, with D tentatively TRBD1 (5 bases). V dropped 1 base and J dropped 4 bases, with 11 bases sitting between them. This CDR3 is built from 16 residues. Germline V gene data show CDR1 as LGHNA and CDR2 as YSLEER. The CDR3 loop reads CASSQGATAYNSPLHF. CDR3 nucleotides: TGCGCCAGCAGCCAAGGGGCGACAGCTTATAATTCACCCCTCCACTTT.

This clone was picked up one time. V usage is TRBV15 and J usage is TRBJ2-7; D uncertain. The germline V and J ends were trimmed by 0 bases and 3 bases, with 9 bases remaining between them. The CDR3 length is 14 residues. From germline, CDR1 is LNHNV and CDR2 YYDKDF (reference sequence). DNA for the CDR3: TGTGCCACCAGCAGAGATTTCTCAGGCTACGAGCAGTACTTC. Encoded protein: CATSRDFSGYEQYF.

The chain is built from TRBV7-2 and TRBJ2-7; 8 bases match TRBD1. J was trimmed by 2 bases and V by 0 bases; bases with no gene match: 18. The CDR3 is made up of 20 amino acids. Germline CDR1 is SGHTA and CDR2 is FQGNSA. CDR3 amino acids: CASSLAPIFDRGVITYEQYF. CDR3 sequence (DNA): TGTGCCAGCAGCTTAGCCCCAATTTTTGACAGGGGCGTTATAACCTACGAGCAGTACTTC.

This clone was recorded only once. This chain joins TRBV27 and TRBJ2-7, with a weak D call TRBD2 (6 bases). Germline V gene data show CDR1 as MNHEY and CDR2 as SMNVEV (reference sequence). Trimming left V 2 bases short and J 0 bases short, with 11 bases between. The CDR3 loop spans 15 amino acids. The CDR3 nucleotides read TGTGCCAGCAGTTTACAGGGACTCAACTCCTACGAGCAGTACTTC. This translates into CASSLQGLNSYEQYF.

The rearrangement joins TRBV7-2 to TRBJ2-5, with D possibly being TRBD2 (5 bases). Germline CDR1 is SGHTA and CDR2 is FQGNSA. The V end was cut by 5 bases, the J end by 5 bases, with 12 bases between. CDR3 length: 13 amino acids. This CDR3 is CASSQTWRETQYF. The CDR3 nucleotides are TGTGCCAGCAGCCAGACTTGGAGGGAGACCCAGTACTTC. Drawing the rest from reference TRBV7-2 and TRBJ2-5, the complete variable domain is GAGVSQSPSNKVTEKGKDVELRCDPISGHTALYWYRQSLGQGLEFLIYFQGNSAPDKSGLPSDRFSAERTGGSVSTLTIQRTQQEDSAVYLCASSQTWRETQYFGPGTRLLVL.

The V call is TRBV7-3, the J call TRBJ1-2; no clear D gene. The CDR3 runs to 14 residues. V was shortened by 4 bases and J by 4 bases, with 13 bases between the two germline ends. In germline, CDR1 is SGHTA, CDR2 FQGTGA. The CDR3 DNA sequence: TGTGCCAGCAGCTGGGAGAGTGTCAGCTATGGCTACACCTTC. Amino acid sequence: CASSWESVSYGYTF.

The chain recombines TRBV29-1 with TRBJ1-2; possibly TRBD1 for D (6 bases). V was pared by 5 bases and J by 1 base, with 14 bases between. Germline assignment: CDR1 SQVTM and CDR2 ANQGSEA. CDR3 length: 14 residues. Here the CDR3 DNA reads TGCAGCGTTTTTAGGGCAGGGGTTAACTATGGCTACACCTTC. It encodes CSVFRAGVNYGYTF.

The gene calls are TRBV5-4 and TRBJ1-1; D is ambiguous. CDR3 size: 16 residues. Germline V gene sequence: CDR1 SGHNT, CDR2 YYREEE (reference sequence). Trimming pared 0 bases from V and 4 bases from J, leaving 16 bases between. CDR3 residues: CASSLVPSVSPTEAFF. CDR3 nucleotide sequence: TGTGCCAGCAGCTTGGTCCCCTCAGTTTCCCCCACTGAAGCTTTCTTT.

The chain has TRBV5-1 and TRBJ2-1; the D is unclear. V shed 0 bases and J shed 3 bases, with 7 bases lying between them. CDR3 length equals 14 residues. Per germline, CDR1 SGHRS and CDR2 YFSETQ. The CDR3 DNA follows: TGCGCCAGCAGCTTGGGGAAGGACTACAATGAGCAGTTCTTC. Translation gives CASSLGKDYNEQFF.